One sample yielded the 14 T cell receptor beta chains listed below, sequenced in a study of blood T cell repertoires in COVID-19. The data were produced by immunoSEQ multiplex PCR, yet TCRdb's version contains in-frame clones alone and is incomplete. The sample shows hundreds of thousands of clones, about 88% of them seen only once. The sample comprised PBMCs or T cells enriched from blood (not recorded which). These receptors were taken from a woman in her late teens or twenties who had been exposed to COVID-19.

V is TRBV5-5 and J is TRBJ2-7; D is possibly TRBD2 (6 bases). Trimming took off 0 bases at V and 5 bases at J, with 9 bases between the two ends. The CDR3 has 13 residues. The V gene's germline CDR1 is SGHKS and CDR2 YYEKEE (reference sequence). CDR3 in DNA: TGTGCCAGCAGCTTGGCGCGGGGCCACGAGCAGTACTTC. Protein product: CASSLARGHEQYF.

This chain connects TRBV6-5 to TRBJ2-5; TRBD1 might be the D (5 bases). The CDR3 covers 15 residues. Germline V gene sequence: CDR1 MNHEY, CDR2 SVGAGI. Trimming removed 5 bases at V and 0 bases at J, with 13 bases between. CDR3 sequence reads: CASSPPKGYQETQYF. In DNA form, the CDR3 reads TGTGCCAGCAGTCCCCCGAAGGGGTACCAAGAGACCCAGTACTTC.

The chain carries TRBV7-9 and TRBJ1-1, with D perhaps matching TRBD1 (6 bases). The V and J ends lost 5 bases and 4 bases respectively, with 11 bases between them. Germline CDR1 is SEHNR and CDR2 is FQNEAQ (reference sequence). The CDR3 consists of 13 residues. The CDR3 DNA reads as TGTGCCAGCAGCACTAGGGGGGGCACTGAAGCTTTCTTT. This sequence encodes CASSTRGGTEAFF.

This clone has more than one count but fewer than ten. The chain couples TRBV5-6 to TRBJ1-5, with 7 bases matching TRBD1. With V trimmed by 4 bases and J by 0 bases, 7 bases remained unmatched. The germline V gene has CDR1 SGHDT and CDR2 YYEEEE. CDR3 length: 16 residues. CDR3 residues: CASSNGDRYSNQPQHF. In DNA form, the CDR3 reads TGTGCCAGCAGCAATGGGGACAGATATAGCAATCAGCCCCAGCATTTT.

The chain recombines TRBV6-5 with TRBJ1-6; possibly TRBD1 for D (5 bases). The CDR3 extends over 15 amino acids. Germline CDR1 MNHEY, CDR2 SVGAGI. V was pared by 1 base and J by 7 bases, with 11 bases between. CDR3 sequence (DNA): TGTGCCAGCAGTTACTGGGGGGAGCGCAATTCACCCCTCCACTTT. Translation gives CASSYWGERNSPLHF.

This chain links TRBV30 with TRBJ1-2; TRBD1 aligns across 8 bases. The ends lost 0 bases at V and 0 bases at J; junction bases unmatched: 12. CDR1 and CDR2 from the germline V gene are GTSNPN and SVGIG (reference sequence). This CDR3 spans 18 amino acids. The CDR3 protein is CAWSVGWAGGLANYGYTF. The DNA of the CDR3 is TGTGCCTGGAGTGTGGGTTGGGCAGGGGGCCTAGCTAACTATGGCTACACCTTC.

This clone was seen only once. The chain is built from TRBV9 and TRBJ2-5; the D gene is possibly TRBD1 (7 bases). The CDR3 loop spans 13 amino acids. V shed 2 bases and J shed 4 bases, with 9 bases lying between them. Germline V gene lookup returns CDR1 SGDLS and CDR2 YYNGEE. DNA of the CDR3: TGTGCCAGCAGCGTTCAGGGGGGAGAGACCCAGTACTTC. It is translated as CASSVQGGETQYF. Looking up the rest from reference TRBV9 and TRBJ2-5 gives the full variable domain: DSGVTQTPKHLITATGQRVTLRCSPRSGDLSVYWYQQSLDQGLQFLIQYYNGEERAKGNILERFSAQQFPDLHSELNLSSLELGDSALYFCASSVQGGETQYFGPGTRLLVL.

CDR3 in amino acids: CASMERGIRDEQYF. The CDR3 region has the DNA TGTGCCAGTATGGAGAGGGGGATTCGGGACGAGCAGTACTTC. The gene calls are TRBV6-6 and TRBJ2-7, with D possibly matching TRBD1 (6 bases). Germline values: CDR1 MNHNY, CDR2 SVGAGI (reference sequence). V was clipped by 9 bases and J by 5 bases, with 20 bases between them. The CDR3 runs 14 residues.

This chain joins TRBV6-6 and TRBJ2-3; TRBD2 might be the D (6 bases). CDR3 length equals 13 residues. V lost 6 bases and J lost 2, with 9 bases in between. CDR1 and CDR2 from the germline V gene are MNHNY and SVGAGI (reference sequence). The CDR3 loop is CASSPDYTDTQYF. CDR3 nucleotide sequence: TGTGCCAGCAGCCCGGACTACACAGATACGCAGTATTTT.

This rearrangement joins TRBV19 to TRBJ2-5; 7 bases match TRBD1. V was pared by 5 bases and J by 3 bases, with 9 bases of the junction left unmatched. The germline V gene has CDR1 LNHDA and CDR2 SQIVND (reference sequence). CDR3 length: 15 amino acids. CDR3 loop: CASSVLRTGKETQYF. DNA of the CDR3: TGTGCCAGTAGTGTTCTCCGGACAGGCAAAGAGACCCAGTACTTC.

The gene calls are TRBV5-5 and TRBJ1-4; D uncertain. The ends were cut back, 0 bases at V and 5 bases at J, with 14 bases in the middle. The CDR3 has 16 residues. The germline V gene has CDR1 SGHKS and CDR2 YYEKEE (reference sequence). The CDR3 reads CASSLEYETRNEKLFF. CDR3 sequence (DNA): TGTGCCAGCAGCTTGGAATACGAGACAAGGAATGAAAAACTGTTTTTT.

The V call is TRBV15, the J call TRBJ2-2; D remains ambiguous. Germline assignment: CDR1 LNHNV and CDR2 YYDKDF (reference sequence). This CDR3 is built from 16 residues. The ends were cut back, 0 bases at V and 4 bases at J, with 12 bases in the middle. Written as DNA, the CDR3 is TGTGCCACCAGCAGAGATCAGGCAGTACTCACCGGGGAGCTGTTTTTT. Translating gives CATSRDQAVLTGELFF.

This clone was observed once. The rearrangement links TRBV9 to TRBJ2-3; TRBD2 is a possible D gene (6 bases). CDR3 length: 16 amino acids. The germline V gene encodes CDR1 SGDLS and CDR2 YYNGEE. V was cut by 0 bases and J by 2 bases, with 13 bases left in between. For the CDR3, the DNA is TGTGCCAGCAGCGTAGGACTAGAGGTGATCACAGATACGCAGTATTTT. It is translated as CASSVGLEVITDTQYF.

V usage is TRBV18 and J usage is TRBJ2-5; TRBD2 agrees at 13 bases. The ends lost 2 bases at V and 5 bases at J; junction bases unmatched: 11. Per the germline V gene, CDR1 is KGHSH and CDR2 is LQKENI. This CDR3 contains 18 residues. This chain's CDR3 is CASSPILPLAGGLETQYF. CDR3 in DNA: TGTGCCAGCTCACCAATTCTACCACTAGCGGGGGGGCTGGAGACCCAGTACTTC.